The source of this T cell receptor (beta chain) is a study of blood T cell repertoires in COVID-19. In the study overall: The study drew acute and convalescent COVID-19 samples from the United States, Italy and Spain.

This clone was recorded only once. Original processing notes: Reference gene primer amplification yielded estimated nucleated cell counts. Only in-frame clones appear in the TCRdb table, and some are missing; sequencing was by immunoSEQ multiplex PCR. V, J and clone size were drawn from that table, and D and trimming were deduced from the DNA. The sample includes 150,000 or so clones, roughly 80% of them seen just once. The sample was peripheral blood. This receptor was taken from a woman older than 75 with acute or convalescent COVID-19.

CDR3 amino acids: CASSLGASGGQHEQFF. The CDR3 bases are TGTGCCAGCAGCTTAGGAGCTAGCGGGGGGCAGCATGAGCAGTTCTTC. This chain links TRBV7-3 with TRBJ2-1; the match to TRBD2 covers 11 bases. CDR3 size: 16 residues. The germline V gene encodes CDR1 SGHTA and CDR2 FQGTGA. V lost 2 bases, J lost 8 bases, and 8 bases stayed unmatched.